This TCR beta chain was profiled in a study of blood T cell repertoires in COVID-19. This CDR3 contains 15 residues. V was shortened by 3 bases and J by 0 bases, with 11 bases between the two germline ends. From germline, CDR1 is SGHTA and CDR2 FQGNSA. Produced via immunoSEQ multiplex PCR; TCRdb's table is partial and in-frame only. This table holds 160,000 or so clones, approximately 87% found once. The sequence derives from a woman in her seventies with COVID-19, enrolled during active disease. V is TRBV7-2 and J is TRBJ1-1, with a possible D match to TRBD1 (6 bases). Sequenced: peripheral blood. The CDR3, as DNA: TGTGCCAGCAGCTTTAGGGGGGGTGTGAACACTGAAGCTTTCTTT. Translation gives CASSFRGGVNTEAFF.